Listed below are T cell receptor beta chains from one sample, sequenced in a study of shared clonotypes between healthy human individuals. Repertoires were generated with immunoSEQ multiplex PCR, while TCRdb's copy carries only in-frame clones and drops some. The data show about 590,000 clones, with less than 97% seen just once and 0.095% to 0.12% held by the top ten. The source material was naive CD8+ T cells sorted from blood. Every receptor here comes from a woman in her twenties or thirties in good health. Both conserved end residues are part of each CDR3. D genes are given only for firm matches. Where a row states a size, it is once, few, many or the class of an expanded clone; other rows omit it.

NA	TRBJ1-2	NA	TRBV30	CAWSDAGEGYTF	TGTGCCTGGAGTGATGCAGGGGAAGGCTACACCTTC
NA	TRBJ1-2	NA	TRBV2	CASNHPGGGYGYTF	TGTGCCAGCAACCACCCTGGGGGCGGCTATGGCTACACCTTC
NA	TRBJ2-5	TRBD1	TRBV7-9	CASRDYTGTAKETQYF	TGTGCCAGCAGAGACTATACCGGGACAGCCAAAGAGACCCAGTACTTC
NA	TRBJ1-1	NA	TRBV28	CASSPGTSEAFF	TGTGCCAGCAGTCCCGGGACCTCTGAAGCTTTCTTT
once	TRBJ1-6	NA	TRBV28	CASSFLPTSPLHF	TGTGCCAGCAGTTTTTTGCCCACTTCACCCCTCCACTTT
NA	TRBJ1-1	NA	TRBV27	CASSSINTEAFF	TGTGCCAGCAGTTCTATCAACACTGAAGCTTTCTTT
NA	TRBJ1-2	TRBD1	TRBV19	CASSTNRGNYGYTF	TGTGCCAGTAGTACTAACAGGGGAAACTATGGCTACACCTTC
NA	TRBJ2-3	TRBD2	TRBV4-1	CASSQMPGLASTDTQYF	TGCGCCAGCAGCCAAATGCCTGGACTAGCGAGTACAGATACGCAGTATTTT
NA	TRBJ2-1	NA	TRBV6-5	CASGASSYNEQFF	TGTGCCAGCGGAGCGAGCTCCTACAATGAGCAGTTCTTC
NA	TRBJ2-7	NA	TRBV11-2	CASSLVMIGLEIYEQYF	TGTGCCAGCAGCTTAGTTATGATAGGGCTAGAGATCTACGAGCAGTACTTC
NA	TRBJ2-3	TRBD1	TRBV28	CASRRTGGDHTQYF	TGTGCCAGCAGGCGGACAGGGGGCGACCATACGCAGTATTTT
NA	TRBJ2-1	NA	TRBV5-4	CASSLGGYNEQFF	TGTGCCAGCAGCTTAGGAGGGTACAATGAGCAGTTCTTC
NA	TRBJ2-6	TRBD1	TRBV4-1	CASRYRPGQGTAGANVLTF	TGCGCCAGCAGGTATAGACCGGGACAGGGGACTGCTGGGGCCAACGTCCTGACTTTC
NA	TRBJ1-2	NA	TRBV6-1	CADASGATDGYTF	TGTGCCGACGCGTCCGGGGCAACGGATGGCTACACCTTC
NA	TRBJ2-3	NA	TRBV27	CASSSGRRGLLFDQDTQYF	TGTGCCAGCAGTTCTGGGAGAAGGGGGTTGCTTTTTGATCAGGATACGCAGTATTTT
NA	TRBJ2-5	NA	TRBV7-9	CASSLDRGRETQYF	TGTGCCAGCAGCTTAGATCGGGGGCGGGAGACCCAGTACTTC
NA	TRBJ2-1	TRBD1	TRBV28	CASSADRGLYNEQFF	TGTGCCAGCAGCGCCGACAGGGGGCTCTACAATGAGCAGTTCTTC
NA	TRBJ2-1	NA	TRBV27	CASSPIPGHPSSYNEQFF	TGTGCCAGCAGTCCGATCCCCGGTCATCCCAGTTCCTACAATGAGCAGTTCTTC
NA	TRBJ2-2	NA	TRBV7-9	CASSLEDTFTGELFF	TGTGCCAGCAGCTTGGAGGACACGTTCACCGGGGAGCTGTTTTTT
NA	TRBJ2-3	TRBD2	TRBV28	CASSPTGTSGRETDTQYF	TGTGCCAGCAGCCCAACCGGGACTAGCGGGAGGGAGACAGATACGCAGTATTTT
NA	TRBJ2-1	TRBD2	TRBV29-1	CSVEFPEGLVYNEQFF	TGCAGCGTTGAATTCCCCGAGGGACTAGTATACAATGAGCAGTTCTTC
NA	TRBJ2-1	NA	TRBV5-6	CASSLVLNEQFF	TGTGCCAGCAGCTTAGTTCTCAATGAGCAGTTCTTC
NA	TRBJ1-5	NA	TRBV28	CASNLRTVNQPQHF	TGTGCCAGCAACCTCAGGACAGTCAATCAGCCCCAGCATTTT
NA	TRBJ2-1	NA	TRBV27	CASSRPYNEQFF	TGTGCCAGCAGTCGCCCGTACAATGAGCAGTTCTTC
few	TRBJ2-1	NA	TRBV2	CASRSESSYNEQFF	TGTGCCAGCAGAAGCGAGAGCTCCTACAATGAGCAGTTCTTC
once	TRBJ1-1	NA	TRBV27	CASSLGITPVNTEAFF	TGTGCCAGCAGTTTAGGGATCACTCCAGTGAACACTGAAGCTTTCTTT